This is a list of T cell receptor beta chains from one sample in a study of identical twins. Each CDR3 protein gets one entry after TCRdb re-called the 5' RACE reads with MiXCR. The table includes roughly 700,000 distinct CDR3 sequences, 8.5% to 9% detected once. These same records also appear under a second study, on yellow fever vaccine responses in identical twins.

The specimen was PBMCs. The receptors originated from a woman under 30 in good health. Both conserved end residues are part of each CDR3. The D gene is left open where the match is weak. Some rows mark clone size as missing; the rest say once, few, many or name a class of expanded clone.

TRBV12-3/TRBV12-4	few	TRBJ2-1	TRBD2	TGTGCCAGCAGTTTTCCCGGGAGGGCCAGTGAGCAGTTCTTC	CASSFPGRASEQFF
TRBV11-1	few	TRBJ2-2	TRBD2	TGTGCCAGCAGCTCGCTAGCGGGACTAGCGGGGTTCGAGAACACCGGGGAGCTGTTTTTT	CASSSLAGLAGFENTGELFF
TRBV6-2/TRBV6-3	-	TRBJ2-1	TRBD2	TGTGCCAGCAGTGACCTGAGGAGCGGGAGGAATGAGCAGTTCTTC	CASSDLRSGRNEQFF
TRBV6-5	-	TRBJ2-5	-	TGTGCCAGCAGTTACTCGCCAGGGGCTATCCAAGAGACCCAGTACTTC	CASSYSPGAIQETQYF
TRBV5-1	many	TRBJ1-4	-	TGCGCCAGCAGCTTAGAAAAACTGTTTTTT	CASSLEKLFF
TRBV10-3	-	TRBJ2-3	-	TGTGCCATCAGTGATCCAAAGGTGAAATTGAGAGATACGCAGTATTTT	CAISDPKVKLRDTQYF
TRBV29-1	-	TRBJ2-5	TRBD2	TGCAGCGTTGGGGGGGGGGAGTTGGAGACCCAGTACTTC	CSVGGGELETQYF
TRBV5-5	few	TRBJ1-5	-	TGTGCCAGCAGCTTGGTGGGGGTACATCAGCCCCAGCATTTT	CASSLVGVHQPQHF
TRBV27	-	TRBJ1-2	-	TGTGCCAGCAGTTTATCGAACAGATACTATGGCTACACCTTC	CASSLSNRYYGYTF
TRBV7-2	-	TRBJ2-7	-	TGTGCCAGCAGCTTAGGACAGTTCCCCTCCTACGAGCAGTACTTC	CASSLGQFPSYEQYF
TRBV28	-	TRBJ2-3	-	TGTGCCAGCAGGTCGGGGGGCAGCCTCACAGATACGCAGTATTTT	CASRSGGSLTDTQYF
TRBV7-2	-	TRBJ2-5	TRBD2	TGTGCCAGCAGTTCCGGACTAGCGGGGGTCCTCCAAGAGACCCAGTACTTC	CASSSGLAGVLQETQYF
TRBV7-2	few	TRBJ2-1	TRBD2	TGTGCCAGCAGCCTGGTTAGCGGGGGGAACTACAATGAGCAGTTCTTC	CASSLVSGGNYNEQFF
TRBV29-1	few	TRBJ2-7	TRBD1	TGCAGCGTTGAATTTCCCCGACAGGGTTTTTACGAGCAGTACTTC	CSVEFPRQGFYEQYF
TRBV4-1	few	TRBJ1-1	TRBD1	TGCGCCAGCAGCCAAGATTTGGGACAGGACACTGAAGCTTTCTTT	CASSQDLGQDTEAFF
TRBV12-3/TRBV12-4	-	TRBJ2-5	-	TGTGCCAGCAGTTTGGGGACTTTTTCGGGGGATGGGGAGACCCAGTACTTC	CASSLGTFSGDGETQYF
TRBV9	many	TRBJ1-1	-	TGTGCCAGCAGCCGAAACTTACCGGGGCAGACCGCCTTCAACACTGAAGCTTTCTTT	CASSRNLPGQTAFNTEAFF
TRBV5-5	-	TRBJ2-7	-	TGTGCCATCAGCGCCGGGCTGGAGAGCTCCTACGAGCAGTACTTC	CAISAGLESSYEQYF
TRBV7-9	-	TRBJ1-2	-	TGTGCCAGCAGCTTAAGTGAAACGAGGCCCAGAGACCACGGCTACACCTTC	CASSLSETRPRDHGYTF
TRBV7-2	once	TRBJ2-7	-	TGTGCCAGCAGCGGACACGACAGCTCCTACGAGCAGTACTTC	CASSGHDSSYEQYF
TRBV2	many	TRBJ1-1	-	TGTGCCAGCAGCTGGGACCCACCCGGGCTGAACACTGAAGCTTTCTTT	CASSWDPPGLNTEAFF
TRBV7-6	many	TRBJ1-6	-	TGTGCCAGCAGCTTAGATCTTAGCTCACCCCTCCACTTT	CASSLDLSSPLHF
TRBV7-3	few	TRBJ2-7	TRBD2	TGTGCCAGCAGCTTAACGGGAGGGGCCGAGCAGTACTTC	CASSLTGGAEQYF
TRBV29-1	many	TRBJ2-7	TRBD1	TGCAGCGTTGAAGCCCGGGACAGGGGGCACGAGCAGTACTTC	CSVEARDRGHEQYF
TRBV29-1	many	TRBJ2-7	TRBD2	TGCAGCGTTGAAGAGGGAGGGGACGAGCAGTACTTC	CSVEEGGDEQYF
TRBV29-1	many	TRBJ2-6	TRBD1	TGCAGCGTTCAAGGGACAGGGTCTGGGGCCAACGTCCTGACTTTC	CSVQGTGSGANVLTF
TRBV3-1	many	TRBJ2-1	TRBD2	TGTGCCAGCACCCCGGGGGGGGGCTCTTACAATGAGCAGTTCTTC	CASTPGGGSYNEQFF
TRBV9	few	TRBJ2-1	-	TGTGCCAGCAGCACAGGACAGAGGTCCGATGAGCAGTTCTTC	CASSTGQRSDEQFF
TRBV12-3/TRBV12-4	many	TRBJ2-7	TRBD2	TGTGCCAGCACCCTTAGCGGGAGCCTATACTACGAGCAGTACTTC	CASTLSGSLYYEQYF
TRBV12-3/TRBV12-4	many	TRBJ1-5	TRBD1	TGTGCCAGCAGTTGGGGACAGGGGGAGAAAGGACCCCAGCATTTT	CASSWGQGEKGPQHF
TRBV4-3	few	TRBJ1-6	-	TGCGCCAGCAGCCAAGATCCTGATTCACCCCTCCACTTT	CASSQDPDSPLHF
TRBV19	-	TRBJ2-1	-	TGTGCCAGTAGTATCGCAGAAAGCTCCTACAATGAGCAGTTCTTC	CASSIAESSYNEQFF
TRBV5-5	many	TRBJ2-1	TRBD2	TGTGCCAGCAGCTTAACGACGTCAGGGAGGGTCTTC	CASSLTTSGRVF
TRBV6-6	many	TRBJ1-1	-	TGTGCCAGCAGTGATATCGGTGGGGCTGAAGCTTTCTTT	CASSDIGGAEAFF
TRBV7-1	-	TRBJ2-7	TRBD2	TGTGCCAGCAGCTCAAGTGTGAGGGTCGGGACTAGCGCCGCGACCGGGGGCTCCGAGCAGTACTTC	CASSSSVRVGTSAATGGSEQYF
TRBV14	few	TRBJ2-2	-	TGTGCCAGCAGCCCAGCTCGGTCCGGGGAGCTGTTTTTT	CASSPARSGELFF
TRBV9	-	TRBJ1-3	-	TGTGCCAGCAGCTTCTCAGGGTCCCCTGGAAACACCATATATTTT	CASSFSGSPGNTIYF
TRBV7-9	few	TRBJ2-7	-	TGTGCCAGCAGCGATCAGGGAGTCTACGAGCAGTACTTC	CASSDQGVYEQYF
TRBV11-2	-	TRBJ2-1	TRBD1	TGTGCCAGCAGCTTAGGTGGGCGTACAGGGGCCTCCTACAATGAGCAGTTCTTC	CASSLGGRTGASYNEQFF
TRBV7-9	many	TRBJ1-1	-	TGTGCCAGCAGGACAACGGGGTACACTGAAGCTTTCTTT	CASRTTGYTEAFF
TRBV28	-	TRBJ1-6	TRBD1	TGTGCCAGCAGTGGGTGGACAGGGTTGGGCTCACCCCTCCACTTT	CASSGWTGLGSPLHF
TRBV11-2	many	TRBJ2-3	TRBD2	TGTGCCAGCAGCTGGCGTCTAGCGGGGGCCTCCACAGATACGCAGTATTTT	CASSWRLAGASTDTQYF
TRBV6-5	many	TRBJ2-7	TRBD1	TGTGCCAGCAGTTACAAGGGGACAGGGTTCTACGAGCAGTACTTC	CASSYKGTGFYEQYF
TRBV25-1	few	TRBJ2-3	TRBD1	TGTGCCAGCAGTGAACCTGACAGGGGTGGAAATACGCAGTATTTT	CASSEPDRGGNTQYF
TRBV6-2/TRBV6-3	few	TRBJ2-1	-	TGTGCCAGCACTGGAGCTAGCTCCTACAATGAGCAGTTCTTC	CASTGASSYNEQFF
TRBV12-3/TRBV12-4	many	TRBJ2-2	-	TGTGCCAGCAGTCCAAATGGCGGGGAGCTGTTTTTT	CASSPNGGELFF